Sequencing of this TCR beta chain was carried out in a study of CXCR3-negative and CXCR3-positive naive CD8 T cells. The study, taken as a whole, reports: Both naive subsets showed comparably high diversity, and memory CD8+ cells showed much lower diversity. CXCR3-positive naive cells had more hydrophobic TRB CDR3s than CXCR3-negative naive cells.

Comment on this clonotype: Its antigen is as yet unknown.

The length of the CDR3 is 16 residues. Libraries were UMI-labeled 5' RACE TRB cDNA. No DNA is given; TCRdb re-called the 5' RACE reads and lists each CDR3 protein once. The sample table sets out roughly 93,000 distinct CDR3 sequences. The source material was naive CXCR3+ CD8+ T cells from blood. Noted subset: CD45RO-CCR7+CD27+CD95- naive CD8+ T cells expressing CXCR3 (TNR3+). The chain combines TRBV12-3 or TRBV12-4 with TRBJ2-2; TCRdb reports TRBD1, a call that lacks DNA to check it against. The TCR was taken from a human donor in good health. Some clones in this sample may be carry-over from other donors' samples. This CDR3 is CASSPPPGENTGELFF.